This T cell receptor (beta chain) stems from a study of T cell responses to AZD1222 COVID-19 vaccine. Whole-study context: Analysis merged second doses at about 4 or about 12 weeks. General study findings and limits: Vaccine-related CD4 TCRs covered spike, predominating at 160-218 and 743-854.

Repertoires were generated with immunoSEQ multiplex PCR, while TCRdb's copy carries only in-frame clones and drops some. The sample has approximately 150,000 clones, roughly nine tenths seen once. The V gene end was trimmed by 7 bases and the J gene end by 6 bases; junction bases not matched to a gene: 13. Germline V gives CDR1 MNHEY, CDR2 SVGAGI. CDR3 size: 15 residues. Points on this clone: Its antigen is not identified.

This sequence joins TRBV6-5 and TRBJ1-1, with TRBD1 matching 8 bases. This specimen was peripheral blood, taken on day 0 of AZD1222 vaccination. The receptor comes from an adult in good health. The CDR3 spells CASTITGQGQSEAFF. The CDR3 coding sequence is TGTGCCAGCACCATCACTGGACAGGGTCAATCTGAAGCTTTCTTT.